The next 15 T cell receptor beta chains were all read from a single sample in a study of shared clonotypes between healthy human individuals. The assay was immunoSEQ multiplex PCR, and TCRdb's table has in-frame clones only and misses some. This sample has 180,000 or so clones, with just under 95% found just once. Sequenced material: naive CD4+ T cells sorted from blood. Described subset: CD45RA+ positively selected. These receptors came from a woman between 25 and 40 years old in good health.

CDR3 sequence reads: CASSLVPAGTGRGQFF. In DNA form, the CDR3 reads TGTGCCAGCAGCTTAGTCCCGGCAGGGACGGGTCGGGGGCAGTTCTTC. V is TRBV11-2 and J is TRBJ2-1; D tentatively reads TRBD1 or TRBD2 (5 bases each). The ends were cut back, 1 base at V and 12 bases at J, with 22 bases in the middle. The germline gives CDR1 SGHAT, CDR2 FQNNGV. This CDR3 has 16 residues.

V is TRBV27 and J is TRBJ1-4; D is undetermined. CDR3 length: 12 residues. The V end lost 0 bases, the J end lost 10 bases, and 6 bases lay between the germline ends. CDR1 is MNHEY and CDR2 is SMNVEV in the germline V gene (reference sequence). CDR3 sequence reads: CASSLSTGKLFF. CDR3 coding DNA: TGTGCCAGCAGTTTATCGACGGGAAAACTGTTTTTT.

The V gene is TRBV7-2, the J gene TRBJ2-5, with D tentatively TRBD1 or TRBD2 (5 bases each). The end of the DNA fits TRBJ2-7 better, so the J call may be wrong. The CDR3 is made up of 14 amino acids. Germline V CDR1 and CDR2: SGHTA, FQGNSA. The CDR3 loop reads CASSQTRGATEQYF. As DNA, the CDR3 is TGTGCCAGCAGCCAAACTAGGGGTGCTACCGAGCAGTACTTC.

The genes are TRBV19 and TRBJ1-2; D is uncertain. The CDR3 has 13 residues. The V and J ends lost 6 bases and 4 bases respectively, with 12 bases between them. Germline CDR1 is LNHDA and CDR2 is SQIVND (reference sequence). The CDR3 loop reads CASRREGGYGYTF. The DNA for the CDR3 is TGTGCCAGTAGAAGGGAAGGTGGCTATGGCTACACCTTC.

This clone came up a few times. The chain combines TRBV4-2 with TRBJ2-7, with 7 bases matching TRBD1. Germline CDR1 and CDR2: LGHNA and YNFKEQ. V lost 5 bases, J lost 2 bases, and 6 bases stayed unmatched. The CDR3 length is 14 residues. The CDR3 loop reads CASSDGTDPYEQYF. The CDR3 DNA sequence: TGTGCCAGCAGCGACGGGACAGACCCCTACGAGCAGTACTTC.

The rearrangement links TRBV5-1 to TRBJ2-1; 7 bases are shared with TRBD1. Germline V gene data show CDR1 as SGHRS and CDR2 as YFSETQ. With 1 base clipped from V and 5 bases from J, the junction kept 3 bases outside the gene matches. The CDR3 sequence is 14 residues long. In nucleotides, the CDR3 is TGCGCCAGCAGCTTGCAGGGGGAAGACAATGAGCAGTTCTTC. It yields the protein CASSLQGEDNEQFF. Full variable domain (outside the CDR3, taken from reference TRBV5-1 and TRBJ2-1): KAGVTQTPRYLIKTRGQQVTLSCSPISGHRSVSWYQQTPGQGLQFLFEYFSETQRNKGNFPGRFSGRQFSNSRSEMNVSTLELGDSALYLCASSLQGEDNEQFFGPGTRLTVL.

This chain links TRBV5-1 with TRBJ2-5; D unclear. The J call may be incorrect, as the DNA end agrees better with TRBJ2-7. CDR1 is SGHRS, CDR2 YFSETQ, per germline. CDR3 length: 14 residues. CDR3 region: CASSFVYPSYEQYF. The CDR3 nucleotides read TGCGCCAGCAGCTTTGTTTATCCGTCCTACGAGCAGTACTTC.

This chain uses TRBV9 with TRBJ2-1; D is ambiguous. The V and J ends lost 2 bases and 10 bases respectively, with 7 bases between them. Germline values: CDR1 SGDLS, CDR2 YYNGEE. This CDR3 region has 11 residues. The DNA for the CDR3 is TGTGCCAGCAGCGTCCTGGGGGAGCAGTTCTTC. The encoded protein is CASSVLGEQFF.

In DNA form, the CDR3 reads TGTGCCAGCAGTAGAGGACAGGGTCTCTACGAGCAGTACTTC. This gives the protein CASSRGQGLYEQYF. The chain joins TRBV6-5 to TRBJ2-7, with 8 bases lining up with TRBD1. Germline CDR1 and CDR2: MNHEY and SVGAGI. The CDR3 consists of 14 residues. J gave up 3 bases and V 5 bases, and 6 bases lay outside the gene matches.

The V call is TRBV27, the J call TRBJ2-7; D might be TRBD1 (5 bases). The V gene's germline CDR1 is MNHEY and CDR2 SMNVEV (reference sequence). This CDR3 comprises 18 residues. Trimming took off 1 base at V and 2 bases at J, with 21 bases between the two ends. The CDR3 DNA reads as TGTGCCAGCAGTTTATGGGCTGGGGTGGGGCAGCTCCCCTACGAGCAGTACTTC. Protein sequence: CASSLWAGVGQLPYEQYF.

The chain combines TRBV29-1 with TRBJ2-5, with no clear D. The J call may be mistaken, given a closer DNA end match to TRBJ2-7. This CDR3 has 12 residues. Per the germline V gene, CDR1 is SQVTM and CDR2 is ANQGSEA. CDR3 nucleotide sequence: TGCAGCGTTTCCAGAGAGTTCTCCGAGCAGTACTTC. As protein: CSVSREFSEQYF.

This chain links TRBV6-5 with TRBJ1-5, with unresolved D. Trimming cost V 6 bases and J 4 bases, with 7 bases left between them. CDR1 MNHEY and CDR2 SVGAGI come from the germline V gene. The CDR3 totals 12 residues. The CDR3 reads CASREGNQPQHF. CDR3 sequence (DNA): TGTGCCAGCAGGGAGGGAAATCAGCCCCAGCATTTT.

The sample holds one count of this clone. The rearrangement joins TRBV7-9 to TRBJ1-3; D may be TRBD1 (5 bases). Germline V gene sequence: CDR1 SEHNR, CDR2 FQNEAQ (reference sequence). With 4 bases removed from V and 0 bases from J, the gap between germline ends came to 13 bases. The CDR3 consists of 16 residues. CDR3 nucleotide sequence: TGTGCCAGCAGCTCCGATCAGGGTTACTCTGGAAACACCATATATTTT. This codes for CASSSDQGYSGNTIYF.

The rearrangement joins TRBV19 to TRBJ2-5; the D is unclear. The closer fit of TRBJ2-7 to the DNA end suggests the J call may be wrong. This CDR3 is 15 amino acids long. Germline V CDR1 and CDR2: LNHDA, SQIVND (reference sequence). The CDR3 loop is CASSMSAAKVYEQYF. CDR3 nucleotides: TGTGCCAGTAGTATGTCGGCGGCGAAGGTCTACGAGCAGTACTTC.

CDR3 sequence: CASRQGTGGDSPLHF. The CDR3 region has the DNA TGTGCCAGCAGACAAGGGACAGGGGGCGATTCACCCCTCCACTTT. V usage is TRBV28 and J usage is TRBJ1-6; 12 nucleotides match TRBD1. Germline CDR1 reads MDHEN; CDR2 reads SYDVKM. There are 15 residues in the CDR3. The junction had 5 bases not matched to a gene; V was cut back by 6 bases and J by 8 bases.